The 19 T cell receptor beta chains given below trace back to one sample, sequenced in a study of OX40 agonist ivuxolimab in advanced cancers. Data came from immunoSEQ multiplex PCR; TCRdb stores just in-frame clones and leaves some out. The sample contains around 71,000 clones, around four fifths of which appear only once. The material sequenced was CD4+ or CD8+ T cells sorted from blood, taken in a trial of the OX40 agonist ivuxolimab. These receptor sequences come from an adult with an advanced solid tumor such as melanoma, head and neck, liver or kidney cancer.

The chain has TRBV30 and TRBJ2-5, with 7 bases aligning to TRBD2. Per the germline V gene, CDR1 is GTSNPN and CDR2 is SVGIG (reference sequence). This CDR3 spans 12 amino acids. The junction had 13 bases not matched to a gene; V was cut back by 5 bases and J by 13 bases. The CDR3 nucleotides are TGTGCCTGGGGGAGGGGCCGATGGCAACCGTACTTC. The encoded protein is CAWGRGRWQPYF.

The genes are TRBV19 and TRBJ2-2, with D maybe TRBD1 (5 bases). V was shortened by 3 bases and J by 1 base, with 12 bases between the two germline ends. Germline-derived CDR1 and CDR2 are LNHDA and SQIVND (reference sequence). This CDR3 is 16 amino acids long. CDR3 nucleotide sequence: TGTGCCAGTAGTATCTACGGCAGGGAGAACACCGGGGAGCTGTTTTTT. Translating it yields CASSIYGRENTGELFF.

This chain uses TRBV7-9 with TRBJ2-1, with D possibly matching TRBD2 (6 bases). The V gene's germline CDR1 is SEHNR and CDR2 FQNEAQ (reference sequence). CDR3 size: 17 residues. Trimming left V 0 bases short and J 8 bases short, with 20 bases between. CDR3 sequence reads: CASSLAPRLVEHDEQFF. Written as DNA, the CDR3 is TGTGCCAGCAGCTTAGCCCCTAGACTAGTCGAACACGATGAGCAGTTCTTC.

The chain has TRBV5-5 and TRBJ2-5; no definite D call. The V end lost 0 bases, the J end lost 5 bases, and 2 bases lay between the germline ends. The CDR3 totals 11 residues. Germline CDR1 and CDR2: SGHKS and YYEKEE (reference sequence). The CDR3 spells CASSLVETQYF. The CDR3 region has the DNA TGTGCCAGCAGCTTGGTCGAGACCCAGTACTTC.

This chain uses TRBV30 with TRBJ1-1; TRBD1 agrees at 9 bases. CDR1 is GTSNPN, CDR2 SVGIG, per germline (reference sequence). The length of the CDR3 is 17 residues. The V segment lost 8 bases and the J segment 3 bases; nucleotides outside the gene matches: 19. CDR3 protein: CAGTKLRDRDPYTEAFF. CDR3 DNA: TGTGCCGGAACCAAACTCCGGGACAGGGACCCTTACACTGAAGCTTTCTTT.

The V and J genes are TRBV4-1 and TRBJ2-3; tentative D call: TRBD2 (5 bases). Germline lookup yields CDR1 MGHRA and CDR2 YSYEKL. There are 17 residues in the CDR3. With 3 bases removed from V and 4 bases from J, the gap between germline ends came to 20 bases. CDR3 protein: CASSHYIRAWRSDTQYF. The CDR3 DNA is TGCGCCAGCAGCCACTACATCCGGGCTTGGAGGTCAGATACGCAGTATTTT.

This chain uses TRBV5-1 with TRBJ2-7; D possibly corresponds to TRBD1 (5 bases). Looked up from germline, CDR1 is SGHRS and CDR2 is YFSETQ. The CDR3 covers 15 residues. V lost 0 bases and J lost 2, with 12 bases in between. The CDR3 DNA reads as TGCGCCAGCAGCTTGGAGACAGCCATCCCCTACGAGCAGTACTTC. It codes for CASSLETAIPYEQYF.

The J gene is TRBJ1-5, the V gene TRBV28, with D unresolved. CDR1 MDHEN and CDR2 SYDVKM come from the germline V gene. The CDR3 consists of 15 residues. V gave up 3 bases and J gave up 6 bases, with 15 bases separating them. Written as DNA, the CDR3 is TGTGCCAGCAGTTTCCTCACAACGGGGTTTCAGCCCCAGCATTTT. Its translation is CASSFLTTGFQPQHF.

As regards this clone: An end of the junction does not agree with germline; a read error may underlie this. V gene TRBV5-4 combines with J gene TRBJ1-2; TRBD1 agrees at 9 bases. There are 14 residues in the CDR3. Germline assignment: CDR1 SGHNT and CDR2 YYREEE (reference sequence). The CDR3 spells CASSQAGDRAGYTF. In DNA form, the CDR3 reads TGCGCCAGCAGCCAGGCCGGGGACAGGGCTGGCTACACCTTC.

The V and J genes are TRBV19 and TRBJ1-1; tentative D call: TRBD1 (5 bases). Germline CDR1 and CDR2: LNHDA and SQIVND (reference sequence). Deletions cut 1 base from V and 0 bases from J, with 9 bases between. The CDR3 consists of 15 residues. The CDR3 reads CASSIGRGMNTEAFF. In DNA, the CDR3 is TGTGCCAGTAGTATAGGGAGGGGAATGAACACTGAAGCTTTCTTT.

The chain carries TRBV6-1 and TRBJ1-5; D remains unclear. V was trimmed by 0 bases and J by 4 bases, leaving 10 bases between them. The CDR3 runs to 15 residues. Germline V gene lookup returns CDR1 MNHNS and CDR2 SASEGT. The CDR3 region has the DNA TGTGCCAGCAGTGAAGCTATAGGCCTAAATCAGCCCCAGCATTTT. This sequence encodes CASSEAIGLNQPQHF.

The chain has TRBV4-3 and TRBJ2-5; D might be TRBD2 (6 bases). Germline CDR1 is LGHNA and CDR2 is YSLEER. There are 14 residues in the CDR3. Trimming removed 0 bases at V and 5 bases at J, with 10 bases between. CDR3: CASSQDTSRETQYF. CDR3 bases: TGCGCCAGCAGCCAAGATACTAGCCGTGAGACCCAGTACTTC.

The chain carries TRBV20-1 and TRBJ2-1, with D hard to call. V lost 8 bases to trimming and J lost 5 bases, with 10 bases between them. The CDR3 spans 11 residues. Germline lookup yields CDR1 DFQATT and CDR2 SNEGSKA (reference sequence). The CDR3 DNA sequence: TGCAGTCTCGCACCTCACAATGAGCAGTTCTTC. Encoded protein: CSLAPHNEQFF.

V is TRBV15 and J is TRBJ2-3; weak D call: TRBD1 (5 bases). There are 12 residues in the CDR3. CDR1 is LNHNV and CDR2 is YYDKDF in the germline V gene (reference sequence). Trimming stripped 9 bases from V and 0 bases from J, with 7 bases between. CDR3 amino acids: CATQESTDTQYF. In DNA form, the CDR3 reads TGTGCCACACAGGAAAGCACAGATACGCAGTATTTT.

The V gene is TRBV4-2, the J gene TRBJ1-1, with 11 bases identical to TRBD1. J gave up 5 bases and V 4 bases, and 3 bases lay outside the gene matches. Germline V gene data show CDR1 as LGHNA and CDR2 as YNFKEQ. The CDR3 has 14 amino acids. CDR3 sequence (DNA): TGTGCCAGCAGCCTCGGGACAGGGGGAACTGAAGCTTTCTTT. This gives the protein CASSLGTGGTEAFF.

The rearrangement links TRBV27 to TRBJ1-5, with D tentatively TRBD1 (6 bases). The CDR3 runs to 14 residues. The germline gives CDR1 MNHEY, CDR2 SMNVEV (reference sequence). V was cut by 3 bases and J by 11 bases, with 17 bases left in between. The CDR3 spells CASSFVSERGTQHF. In nucleotides, the CDR3 is TGTGCCAGCAGTTTCGTTAGTGAGAGGGGGACCCAGCATTTT.

The count of this clone is one. V and J are TRBV18 and TRBJ1-3, with no clear D. V was trimmed by 3 bases and J by 0 bases, leaving 15 bases between them. Germline V CDR1 and CDR2: KGHSH, LQKENI. The CDR3 is 17 amino acids. The CDR3 bases are TGTGCCAGCTCACCCCGCGCGGACTCCCTCTCTGGAAACACCATATATTTT. Its translation: CASSPRADSLSGNTIYF.

The chain joins TRBV27 to TRBJ2-7; TRBD1 aligns across 7 bases. This CDR3 comprises 12 residues. Germline V gives CDR1 MNHEY, CDR2 SMNVEV (reference sequence). V lost 7 bases and J lost 5; bases outside the gene matches: 5. The CDR3 region is CASKQGSHEQYF. CDR3 nucleotide sequence: TGTGCCAGCAAACAGGGGTCCCACGAGCAGTACTTC.

The chain couples TRBV28 to TRBJ1-2, with TRBD1 identical over 9 bases. The V gene's germline CDR1 is MDHEN and CDR2 SYDVKM. Trimming cost V 3 bases and J 4 bases; bases outside gene matches: 9. This CDR3 contains 16 residues. The CDR3 spells CASSFLGTGLAYGYTF. The CDR3 bases are TGTGCCAGCAGTTTTTTAGGGACAGGGTTAGCCTATGGCTACACCTTC.